The 9 T cell receptor beta chains given below trace back to one sample, sequenced in a study of blood T cell repertoires in COVID-19. Only in-frame clones appear in the TCRdb table, and some are missing; sequencing was by immunoSEQ multiplex PCR. The sample records roughly 220,000 clones, 90% being singletons. Material for sequencing was PBMCs or T cells enriched from blood (not recorded which). The receptor source for this set is a man aged 25 to 40 who had been exposed to COVID-19.

This chain links TRBV5-1 with TRBJ2-7; no clear D gene. V was trimmed by 4 bases and J by 2 bases, leaving 31 bases between them. The CDR3 runs to 20 residues. CDR1 and CDR2 from the germline V gene are SGHRS and YFSETQ. The DNA of the CDR3 is TGCGCCAGCAGCGTACCGACGTCCCCTGCTATAGACATCAACCCCTACGAGCAGTACTTC. This encodes CASSVPTSPAIDINPYEQYF.

The chain has TRBV7-9 and TRBJ1-2; D call uncertain. Germline assignment: CDR1 SEHNR and CDR2 FQNEAQ (reference sequence). CDR3 length equals 13 residues. Trimming pared 1 base from V and 7 bases from J, leaving 10 bases between. In DNA, the CDR3 is TGTGCCAGCAGCTTAGACGCTCGGGGTGGCTACACCTTC. It encodes CASSLDARGGYTF.

The V gene is TRBV28, the J gene TRBJ1-5; 8 positions match TRBD1. Trimming removed 9 bases from V and 4 bases from J; junction bases left unmatched: 11. Per the germline V gene, CDR1 is MDHEN and CDR2 is SYDVKM. The CDR3 length is 15 residues. The CDR3 sequence: CARRGDRRNNQPQHF. In DNA, the CDR3 is TGTGCCAGGCGAGGGGACAGGCGGAATAATCAGCCCCAGCATTTT.

V usage is TRBV7-2 and J usage is TRBJ2-5; 11 bases agree with TRBD2. The germline V gene has CDR1 SGHTA and CDR2 FQGNSA. Unmatched junction bases numbered 0, after V lost 4 bases and J lost 2 bases. The length of the CDR3 is 14 residues. DNA for the CDR3: TGTGCCAGCAGCTGGACTAGCGGGCAAGAGACCCAGTACTTC. As protein: CASSWTSGQETQYF.

In its sample, this clone was seen a few times. This chain links TRBV2 with TRBJ1-4; 7 bases are a match to TRBD1. CDR3 length: 14 residues. Germline V gives CDR1 SNHLY, CDR2 FYNNEI. The V and J ends lost 3 bases and 8 bases, in that order; junction bases with no gene match: 6. The chain's CDR3 is CASSDVGTEEKLFF. DNA of the CDR3: TGTGCCAGCAGTGATGTGGGGACAGAAGAAAAACTGTTTTTT.

The V call is TRBV6-2 or TRBV6-3, the J call TRBJ1-6, with 12 bases fitting TRBD1. V gave up 2 bases and J gave up 7 bases; unmatched junction bases: 6. CDR1 and CDR2 from the germline V gene are MNHEY and SVGEGT. CDR3 length: 17 amino acids. CDR3: CASSYVGTGGRNSPLHF. CDR3 DNA sequence: TGTGCCAGCAGTTACGTAGGGACAGGGGGCCGGAATTCACCCCTCCACTTT.

The DNA for the CDR3 is TGTGCCTGGAGTGTCGGCAGGGGGTCTTCACCCCTCCACTTT. Translation gives CAWSVGRGSSPLHF. This rearrangement joins TRBV30 to TRBJ1-6; 7 bases are a match to TRBD1. Germline CDR1 GTSNPN, CDR2 SVGIG (reference sequence). J was trimmed by 9 bases and V by 0 bases; bases with no gene match: 5. CDR3 length: 14 amino acids.

The genes are TRBV19 and TRBJ1-2; 9 nucleotides agree with TRBD1. This CDR3 has 16 amino acids. Germline CDR1 and CDR2: LNHDA and SQIVND (reference sequence). The junction had 10 bases not matched to a gene; V was cut back by 7 bases and J by 1 base. The CDR3 reads CASTIDQTGGNYGYTF. CDR3 coding DNA: TGTGCCAGTACCATCGATCAGACAGGGGGTAACTATGGCTACACCTTC.

The chain carries TRBV2 and TRBJ1-2, with 7 bases aligning to TRBD1. This CDR3 region has 13 residues. Trimming took 4 bases from V and 4 from J; bases not matched to a gene: 3. Per germline, CDR1 SNHLY and CDR2 FYNNEI. CDR3 nucleotides: TGTGCCAGCAGTGTGGCAGGGGGCTATGGCTACACCTTC. This codes for CASSVAGGYGYTF.